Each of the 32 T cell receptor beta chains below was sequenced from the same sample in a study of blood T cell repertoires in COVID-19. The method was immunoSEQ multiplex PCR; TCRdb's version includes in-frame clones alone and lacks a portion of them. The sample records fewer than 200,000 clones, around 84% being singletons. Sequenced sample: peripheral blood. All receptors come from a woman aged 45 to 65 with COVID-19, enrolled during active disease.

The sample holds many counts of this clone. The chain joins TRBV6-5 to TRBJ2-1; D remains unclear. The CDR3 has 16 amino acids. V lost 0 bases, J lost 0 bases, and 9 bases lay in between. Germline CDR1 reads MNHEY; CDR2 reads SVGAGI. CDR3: CASSYSFLFSYNEQFF. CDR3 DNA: TGTGCCAGCAGTTACTCTTTTCTATTCTCCTACAATGAGCAGTTCTTC.

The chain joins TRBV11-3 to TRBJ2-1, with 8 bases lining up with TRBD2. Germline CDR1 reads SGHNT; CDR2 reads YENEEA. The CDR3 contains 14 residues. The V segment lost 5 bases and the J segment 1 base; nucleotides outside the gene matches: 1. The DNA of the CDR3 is TGTGCCAGCAGCCGGGGGGGATCCTACAATGAGCAGTTCTTC. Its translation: CASSRGGSYNEQFF.

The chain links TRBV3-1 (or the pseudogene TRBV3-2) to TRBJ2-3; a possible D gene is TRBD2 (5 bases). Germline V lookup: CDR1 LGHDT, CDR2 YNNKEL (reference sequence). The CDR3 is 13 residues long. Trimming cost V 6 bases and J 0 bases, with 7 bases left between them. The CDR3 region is CASRRESTDTQYF. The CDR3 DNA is TGTGCCAGCAGGAGGGAGAGCACAGATACGCAGTATTTT.

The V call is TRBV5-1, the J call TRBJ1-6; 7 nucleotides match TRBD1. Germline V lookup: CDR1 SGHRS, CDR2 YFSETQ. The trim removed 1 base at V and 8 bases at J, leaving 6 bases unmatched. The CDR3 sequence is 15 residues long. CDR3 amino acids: CASSLPETGYSPLHF. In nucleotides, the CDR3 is TGCGCCAGCAGCTTGCCCGAGACAGGGTATTCACCCCTCCACTTT.

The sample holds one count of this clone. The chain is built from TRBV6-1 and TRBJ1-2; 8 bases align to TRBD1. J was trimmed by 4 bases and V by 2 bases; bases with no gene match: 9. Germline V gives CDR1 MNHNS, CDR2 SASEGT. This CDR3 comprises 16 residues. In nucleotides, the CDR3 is TGTGCCAGCAGTGAAATTCCCGGGACAGGAGGCTATGGCTACACCTTC. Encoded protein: CASSEIPGTGGYGYTF.

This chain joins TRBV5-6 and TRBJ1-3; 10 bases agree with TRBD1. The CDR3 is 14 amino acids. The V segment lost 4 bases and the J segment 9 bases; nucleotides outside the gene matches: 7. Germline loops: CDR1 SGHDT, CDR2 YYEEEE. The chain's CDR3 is CASSPGQGVGTIYF. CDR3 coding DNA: TGTGCCAGCAGCCCTGGACAGGGGGTTGGCACCATATATTTT. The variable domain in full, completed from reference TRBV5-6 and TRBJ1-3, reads DAGVTQSPTHLIKTRGQQVTLRCSPKSGHDTVSWYQQALGQGPQFIFQYYEEEERQRGNFPDRFSGHQFPNYSSELNVNALLLGDSALYLCASSPGQGVGTIYFGEGSWLTVV.

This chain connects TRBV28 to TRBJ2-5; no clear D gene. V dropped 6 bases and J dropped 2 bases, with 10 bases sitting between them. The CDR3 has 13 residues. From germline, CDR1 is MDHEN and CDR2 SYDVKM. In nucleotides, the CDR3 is TGTGCCAGCAGAGTGGGCTCTCAAGAGACCCAGTACTTC. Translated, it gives CASRVGSQETQYF.

The CDR3 DNA is TGTGCCAGCAGTTATCGGCCAGGGGGCTTAGACACTGAAGCTTTCTTT. It yields the protein CASSYRPGGLDTEAFF. V is TRBV6-5 and J is TRBJ1-1, with 8 bases fitting TRBD1. CDR3 length equals 16 residues. Germline-derived CDR1 and CDR2 are MNHEY and SVGAGI. V lost 3 bases to trimming and J lost 3 bases; unmatched junction nucleotides: 9.

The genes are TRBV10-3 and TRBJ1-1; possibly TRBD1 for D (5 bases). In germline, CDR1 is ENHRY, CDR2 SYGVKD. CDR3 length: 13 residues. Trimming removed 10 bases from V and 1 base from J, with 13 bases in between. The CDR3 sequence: CATGQNRNTEAFF. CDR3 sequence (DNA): TGTGCCACAGGACAAAACAGGAACACTGAAGCTTTCTTT.

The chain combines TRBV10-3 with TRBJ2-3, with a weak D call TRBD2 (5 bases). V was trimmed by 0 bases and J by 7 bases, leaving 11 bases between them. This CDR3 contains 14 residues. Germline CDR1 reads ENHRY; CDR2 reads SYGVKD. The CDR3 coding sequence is TGTGCCATCAGTGAGTCCTCTAGCACCAATACGCAGTATTTT. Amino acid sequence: CAISESSSTNTQYF.

For the CDR3, the DNA is TGTGCCAGCAGCCCCACGGGGCGGGGGGGCCTCGAGCAGTACTTC. It translates to CASSPTGRGGLEQYF. This chain links TRBV3-1 (or the pseudogene TRBV3-2) with TRBJ2-7, with 9 bases fitting TRBD2. V lost 4 bases to trimming and J lost 6 bases; unmatched junction nucleotides: 10. CDR3 length equals 15 residues. CDR1 LGHDT and CDR2 YNNKEL come from the germline V gene (reference sequence).

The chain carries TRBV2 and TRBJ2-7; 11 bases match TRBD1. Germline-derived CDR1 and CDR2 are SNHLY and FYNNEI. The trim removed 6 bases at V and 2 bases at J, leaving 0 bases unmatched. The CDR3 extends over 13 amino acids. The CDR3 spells CASRGQGAYEQYF. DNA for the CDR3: TGTGCCAGCAGGGGACAGGGGGCCTACGAGCAGTACTTC.

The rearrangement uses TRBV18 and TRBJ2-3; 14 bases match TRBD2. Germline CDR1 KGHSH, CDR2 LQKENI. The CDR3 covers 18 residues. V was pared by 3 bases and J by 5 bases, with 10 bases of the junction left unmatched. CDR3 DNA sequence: TGTGCCAGCTCACCTGCCGGGACTAGCGGGGGTGGTGGAGATACGCAGTATTTT. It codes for CASSPAGTSGGGGDTQYF.

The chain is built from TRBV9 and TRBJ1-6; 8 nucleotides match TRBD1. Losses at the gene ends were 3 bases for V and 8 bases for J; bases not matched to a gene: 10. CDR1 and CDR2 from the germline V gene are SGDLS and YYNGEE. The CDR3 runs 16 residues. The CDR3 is CASSAQTGAWDSPLHF. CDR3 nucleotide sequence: TGTGCCAGCAGCGCCCAGACAGGGGCTTGGGATTCACCCCTCCACTTT.

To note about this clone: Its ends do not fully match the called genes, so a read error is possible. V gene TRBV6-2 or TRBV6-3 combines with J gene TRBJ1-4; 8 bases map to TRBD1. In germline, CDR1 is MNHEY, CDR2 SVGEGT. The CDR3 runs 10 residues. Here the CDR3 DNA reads TGTGCCAGCAGTTTTACAGGGGGTGTATTT. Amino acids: CASSFTGGVF.

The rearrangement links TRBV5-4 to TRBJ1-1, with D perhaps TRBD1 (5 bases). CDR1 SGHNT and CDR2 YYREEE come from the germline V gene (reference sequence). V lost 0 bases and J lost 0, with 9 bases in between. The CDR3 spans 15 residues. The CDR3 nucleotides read TGTGCCAGCAGCTTGGGGGGCCTTATGAACACTGAAGCTTTCTTT. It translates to CASSLGGLMNTEAFF.

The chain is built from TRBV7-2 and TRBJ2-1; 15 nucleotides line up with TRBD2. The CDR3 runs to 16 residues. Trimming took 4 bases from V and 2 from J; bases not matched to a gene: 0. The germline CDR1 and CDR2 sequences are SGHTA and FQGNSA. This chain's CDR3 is CASSWTSGGAYNEQFF. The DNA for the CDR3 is TGTGCCAGCAGCTGGACTAGCGGGGGGGCCTACAATGAGCAGTTCTTC.

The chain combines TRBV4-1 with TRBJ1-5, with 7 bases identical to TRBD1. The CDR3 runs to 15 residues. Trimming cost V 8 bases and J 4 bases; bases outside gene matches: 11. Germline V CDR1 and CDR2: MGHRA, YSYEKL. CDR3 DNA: TGCGCCAGCGGGAATACTGGGACAGCTAATCAGCCCCAGCATTTT. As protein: CASGNTGTANQPQHF.

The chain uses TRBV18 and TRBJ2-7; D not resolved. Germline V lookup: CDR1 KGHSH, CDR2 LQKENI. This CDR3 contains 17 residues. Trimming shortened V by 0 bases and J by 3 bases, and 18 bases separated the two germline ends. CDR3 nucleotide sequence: TGTGCCAGCTCACCACCGCCCGACACCAAGTCCCTCTACGAGCAGTACTTC. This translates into CASSPPPDTKSLYEQYF.

The CDR3 nucleotides are TGTGCCAGCAGTTTATCGGGCAGGGACGAGCAGTACTTC. Protein: CASSLSGRDEQYF. The V call is TRBV27, the J call TRBJ2-7; weak D call: TRBD1 (5 bases). The length of the CDR3 is 13 residues. The germline V and J ends were trimmed by 0 bases and 5 bases, with 8 bases remaining between them. Germline V lookup: CDR1 MNHEY, CDR2 SMNVEV (reference sequence).

For the CDR3, the DNA is TGTGCCAGCAGTGAAGTCTATGGCAATCAGCCCCAGCATTTT. Its protein is CASSEVYGNQPQHF. The chain combines TRBV6-1 with TRBJ1-5; D unclear. Germline-derived CDR1 and CDR2 are MNHNS and SASEGT. Trimming stripped 1 base from V and 2 bases from J, with 6 bases between. This CDR3 has 14 amino acids.

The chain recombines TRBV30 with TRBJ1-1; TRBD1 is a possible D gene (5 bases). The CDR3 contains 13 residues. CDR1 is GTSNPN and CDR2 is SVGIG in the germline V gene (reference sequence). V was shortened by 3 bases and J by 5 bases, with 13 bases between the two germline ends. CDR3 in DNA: TGTGCCTGGAGGGCCTCGGGGGGGACTGAAGCTTTCTTT. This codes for CAWRASGGTEAFF.

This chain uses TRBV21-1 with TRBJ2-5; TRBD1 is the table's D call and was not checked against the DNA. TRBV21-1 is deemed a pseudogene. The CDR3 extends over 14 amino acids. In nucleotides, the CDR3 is TGTGCCAGCAGCGGAGACAGCGACCAAGAGACCCAGTACTTC. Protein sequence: CASSGDSDQETQYF.

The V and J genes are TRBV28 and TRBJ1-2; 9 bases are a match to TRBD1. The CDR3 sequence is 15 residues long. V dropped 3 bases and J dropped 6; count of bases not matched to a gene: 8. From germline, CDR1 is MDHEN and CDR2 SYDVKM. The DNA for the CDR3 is TGTGCCAGCAGTTTGATACAGGGGGCTCGTAATGGCTACACCTTC. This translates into CASSLIQGARNGYTF.

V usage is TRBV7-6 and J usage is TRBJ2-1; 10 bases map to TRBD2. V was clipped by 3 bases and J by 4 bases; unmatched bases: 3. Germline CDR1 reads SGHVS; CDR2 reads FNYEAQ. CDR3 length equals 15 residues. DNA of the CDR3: TGTGCCAGCAGCTTGCAACTAGCGGGGTACAATGAGCAGTTCTTC. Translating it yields CASSLQLAGYNEQFF.

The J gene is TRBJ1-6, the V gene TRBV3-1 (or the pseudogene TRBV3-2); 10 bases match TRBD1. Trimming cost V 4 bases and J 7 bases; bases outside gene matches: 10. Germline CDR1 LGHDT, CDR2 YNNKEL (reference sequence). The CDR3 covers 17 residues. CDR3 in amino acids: CASSRGQGGIRNSPLHF. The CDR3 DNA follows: TGTGCCAGCAGCCGCGGACAGGGGGGAATACGGAATTCACCCCTCCACTTT.

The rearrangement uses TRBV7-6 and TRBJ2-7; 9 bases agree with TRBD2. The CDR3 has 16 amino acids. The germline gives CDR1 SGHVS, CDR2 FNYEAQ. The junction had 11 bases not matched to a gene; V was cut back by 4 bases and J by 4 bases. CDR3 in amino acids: CASSSLAGKQGYEQYF. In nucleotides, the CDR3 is TGTGCCAGCAGCTCCCTAGCGGGGAAACAAGGGTACGAGCAGTACTTC.

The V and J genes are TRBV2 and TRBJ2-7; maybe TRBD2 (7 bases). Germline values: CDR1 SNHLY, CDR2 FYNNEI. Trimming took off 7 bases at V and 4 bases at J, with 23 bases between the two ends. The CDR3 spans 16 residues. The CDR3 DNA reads TGTGCCAGCACTCTATTGGGAGGGGGTCTCGGATACGAGCAGTACTTC. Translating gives CASTLLGGGLGYEQYF. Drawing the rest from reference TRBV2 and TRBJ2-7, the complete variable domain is EPEVTQTPSHQVTQMGQEVILRCVPISNHLYFYWYRQILGQKVEFLVSFYNNEISEKSEIFDDQFSVERPDGSNFTLKIRSTKLEDSAMYFCASTLLGGGLGYEQYFGPGTRLTVT.

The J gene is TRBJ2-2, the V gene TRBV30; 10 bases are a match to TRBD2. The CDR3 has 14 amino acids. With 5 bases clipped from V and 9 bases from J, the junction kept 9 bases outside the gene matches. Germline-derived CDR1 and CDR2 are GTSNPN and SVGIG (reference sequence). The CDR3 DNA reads TGTGCCTGGGGCTCGAGCGGGGGGGCCTGGGAGCTGTTTTTT. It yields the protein CAWGSSGGAWELFF.

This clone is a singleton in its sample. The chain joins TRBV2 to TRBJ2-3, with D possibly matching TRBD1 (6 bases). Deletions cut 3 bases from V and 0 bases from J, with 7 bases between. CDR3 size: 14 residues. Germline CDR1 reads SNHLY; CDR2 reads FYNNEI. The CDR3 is CASSEQGSTDTQYF. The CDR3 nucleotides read TGTGCCAGCAGTGAGCAGGGGAGCACAGATACGCAGTATTTT.

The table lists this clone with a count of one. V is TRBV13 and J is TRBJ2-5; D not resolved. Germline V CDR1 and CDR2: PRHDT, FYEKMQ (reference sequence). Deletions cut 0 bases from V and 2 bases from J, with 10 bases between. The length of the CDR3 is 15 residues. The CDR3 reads CASSLGLQVQETQYF. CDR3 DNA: TGTGCCAGCAGCTTAGGCCTCCAGGTACAAGAGACCCAGTACTTC.

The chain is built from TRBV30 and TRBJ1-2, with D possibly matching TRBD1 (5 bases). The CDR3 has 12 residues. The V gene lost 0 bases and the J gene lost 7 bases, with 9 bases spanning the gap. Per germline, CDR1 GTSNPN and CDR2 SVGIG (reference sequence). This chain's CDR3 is CAWSVEGVGYTF. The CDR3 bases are TGTGCCTGGAGTGTAGAAGGGGTTGGCTACACCTTC.